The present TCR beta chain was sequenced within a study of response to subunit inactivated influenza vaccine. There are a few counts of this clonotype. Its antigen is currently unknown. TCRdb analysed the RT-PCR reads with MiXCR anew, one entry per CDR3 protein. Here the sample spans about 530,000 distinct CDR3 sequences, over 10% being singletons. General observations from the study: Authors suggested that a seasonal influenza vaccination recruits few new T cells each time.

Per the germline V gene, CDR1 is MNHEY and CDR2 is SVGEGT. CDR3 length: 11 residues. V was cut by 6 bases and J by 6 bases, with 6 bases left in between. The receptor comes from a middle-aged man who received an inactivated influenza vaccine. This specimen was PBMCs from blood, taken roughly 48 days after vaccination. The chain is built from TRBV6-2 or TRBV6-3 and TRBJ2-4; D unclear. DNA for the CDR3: TGTGCCAGCAGAATCCGAAACATTCAGTACTTC. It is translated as CASRIRNIQYF.